The entry below gives a single T cell receptor (beta chain) sequence along with its context. The data derive from a study of blood T cell repertoires in COVID-19. Study as a whole: The United States, Italy and Spain supplied acute and convalescent COVID-19 samples.

In the study's own analysis: Quantification of nucleated cells was approximated via reference gene primer amplification. TCRdb keeps only in-frame clones here, not all; method: immunoSEQ multiplex PCR. That table is the source of V, J and clone size, and D and trimming were worked out from the DNA. The data hold about 240,000 clones, with approximately 84% observed a single time. V gave up 4 bases and J gave up 2 bases, with 9 bases separating them. Looked up from germline, CDR1 is SQVTM and CDR2 is ANQGSEA. CDR3 length: 14 amino acids. The gene calls are TRBV29-1 and TRBJ2-6; TRBD2 is a possible D gene (5 bases). The material sequenced was peripheral blood. The TCR originated in a man aged 50 to 59 with acute or convalescent COVID-19. CDR3 sequence (DNA): TGCAGCGTTGCGCCCGGGGCTGGGGCCAACGTCCTGACTTTC. Its protein is CSVAPGAGANVLTF.